The clone carrying this T cell receptor beta chain was recorded at least ten times. The antigen is undetermined. Each CDR3 protein is one row after TCRdb ran MiXCR on the 5' RACE reads. The sample has about 49,000 distinct CDR3 sequences, over 8% seen once. These data are taken from a study of neurological immune-mediated disorders. Study observations and caveats: Across subjects, expanded clones had no CDR3 amino acid sequences in common, pointing to private repertoires in all groups.

Time point in this sample: longitudinal time-point 1 (baseline). It was blood bank volunteers in Maryland, USA who made up the healthy controls. Trimming left V 4 bases short and J 0 bases short, with 10 bases between. CDR3 length: 15 residues. The V gene's germline CDR1 is SGHTA and CDR2 FQGNSA. The TCR comes from a woman aged 40 to 55 in good health. The chain uses TRBV7-2 and TRBJ1-3; the D is unclear. The sequencing input was PBMCs. CDR3 in DNA: TGTGCCAGCAGCTACAGTGAATACTCTGGAAACACCATATATTTT. Translating gives CASSYSEYSGNTIYF.